Shown below are 15 T cell receptor beta chains from a single sample sequenced in a study of T cell repertoires in cytomegalovirus infection. MiXCR, run by TCRdb on the reads, gives a single entry per CDR3 protein. The table has around 290,000 distinct CDR3 sequences, roughly a quarter seen once. Sequenced: PBMCs. These receptor sequences come from a human donor in good health (CMV status not recorded). Some clones in this sample may be carry-over from other donors' samples.

This clonotype came up a few times. The rearrangement links TRBV7-3 to TRBJ2-1, with TRBD2 identical over 11 bases. The junction had 11 bases not matched to a gene; V was cut back by 0 bases and J by 4 bases. The CDR3 loop spans 19 amino acids. CDR1 is SGHTA and CDR2 is FQGTGA in the germline V gene. CDR3 region: CASSLTTSGKRTNYNEQFF. CDR3 coding DNA: TGTGCCAGCAGCTTAACGACTAGCGGGAAACGCACTAATTACAATGAGCAGTTCTTC.

This clonotype was counted a few times. J is TRBJ1-2 and V is TRBV7-6; 9 bases align to TRBD1. CDR1 is SGHVS, CDR2 FNYEAQ, per germline. Trimming took 5 bases from V and 6 from J; bases not matched to a gene: 4. This CDR3 comprises 13 residues. The CDR3 DNA reads TGTGCCAGCAGCCAGGGACAGGGCCATGGCTACACCTTC. It is translated as CASSQGQGHGYTF.

The table lists this clonotype with many counts. This chain connects TRBV6-5 to TRBJ2-7; 10 bases fit TRBD2. The CDR3 covers 17 residues. V shed 2 bases, J shed 3 bases, and the junction held 10 bases outside the gene matches. Germline V gene sequence: CDR1 MNHEY, CDR2 SVGAGI. The CDR3 is CASSYGVAGGPYYEQYF. CDR3 DNA: TGTGCCAGCAGTTACGGGGTAGCGGGGGGACCCTACTACGAGCAGTACTTC.

V gene TRBV28 combines with J gene TRBJ1-1; possibly TRBD1 for D (5 bases). CDR1 is MDHEN and CDR2 is SYDVKM in the germline V gene. V lost 6 bases to trimming and J lost 4 bases, with 15 bases between them. The CDR3 runs 14 residues. The CDR3 region is CASRVGGAVTEAFF. CDR3 nucleotides: TGTGCCAGCAGAGTTGGAGGGGCAGTCACTGAAGCTTTCTTT.

The gene calls are TRBV5-1 and TRBJ2-7, with 7 bases aligning to TRBD1. CDR3 length: 14 amino acids. With V trimmed by 7 bases and J by 1 base, 8 bases remained unmatched. Germline loops: CDR1 SGHRS, CDR2 YFSETQ. Here the CDR3 reads CASYRGPGSYEQYF. CDR3 bases: TGCGCCAGCTACAGGGGACCTGGGTCCTACGAGCAGTACTTC.

This chain links TRBV19 with TRBJ2-5, with TRBD2 matching over 8 bases. The CDR3 sequence is 16 residues long. The germline V gene encodes CDR1 LNHDA and CDR2 SQIVND (reference sequence). The junction had 8 bases not matched to a gene; V was cut back by 3 bases and J by 2 bases. CDR3 loop: CASSMDGGVGQETQYF. The CDR3 nucleotides are TGTGCCAGTAGTATGGACGGGGGGGTTGGGCAAGAGACCCAGTACTTC. Together with reference TRBV19 and TRBJ2-5, the CDR3 gives the full variable domain: DGGITQSPKYLFRKEGQNVTLSCEQNLNHDAMYWYRQDPGQGLRLIYYSQIVNDFQKGDIAEGYSVSREKKESFPLTVTSAQKNPTAFYLCASSMDGGVGQETQYFGPGTRLLVL.

Only a few counts were recorded for this clonotype. This sequence joins TRBV5-1 and TRBJ2-2; no definite D call. There are 15 residues in the CDR3. V was trimmed by 3 bases and J by 0 bases, leaving 9 bases between them. Germline V CDR1 and CDR2: SGHRS, YFSETQ. The CDR3 is CASSSLRANTGELFF. For the CDR3, the DNA is TGCGCCAGCAGCTCCCTACGGGCGAACACCGGGGAGCTGTTTTTT.

This clonotype was observed a single time. V and J are TRBV11-2 and TRBJ2-5; TRBD1 matches 7 bases. The V segment lost 11 bases and the J segment 4 bases; nucleotides outside the gene matches: 13. This CDR3 is 14 amino acids long. Germline CDR1 is SGHAT and CDR2 is FQNNGV. The CDR3 spells CAGTDGTAAETQYF. CDR3 sequence (DNA): TGTGCCGGCACCGATGGGACAGCTGCAGAGACCCAGTACTTC.

This clonotype was seen ten or more times. The chain uses TRBV7-8 and TRBJ2-7; TRBD1 matches at 7 bases. This CDR3 has 13 residues. Germline CDR1 is SGHVS and CDR2 is FQNEAQ. Germline trimming cut 0 bases from V and 7 bases from J; bases unmatched to any gene: 3. The CDR3 DNA is TGTGCCAGCAGCTTAGCAGGGACAGTGGAGCAGTACTTC. This sequence encodes CASSLAGTVEQYF.

This rearrangement joins TRBV20-1 to TRBJ1-1; TRBD1 is a possible D gene (5 bases). CDR1 is DFQATT and CDR2 is SNEGSKA in the germline V gene (reference sequence). Trimming took off 3 bases at V and 1 base at J, with 12 bases between the two ends. This CDR3 has 14 residues. CDR3 bases: TGCAGTGCTAGGAAATCCGGGGCGAACACTGAAGCTTTCTTT. Translated: CSARKSGANTEAFF.

Only a few counts were recorded for this clonotype. This rearrangement joins TRBV7-2 to TRBJ2-5, with no clear D. This CDR3 contains 12 residues. CDR1 SGHTA and CDR2 FQGNSA come from the germline V gene. V gave up 2 bases and J gave up 5 bases, with 6 bases separating them. The DNA for the CDR3 is TGTGCCAGCAGCTTACCACGGGAGACCCAGTACTTC. It translates to CASSLPRETQYF.

The chain is built from TRBV19 and TRBJ2-3; 8 bases match TRBD2. CDR1 LNHDA and CDR2 SQIVND come from the germline V gene (reference sequence). The length of the CDR3 is 14 residues. The junction had 3 bases not matched to a gene; V was cut back by 3 bases and J by 4 bases. The CDR3 loop is CASSISGTADTQYF. CDR3 bases: TGTGCCAGTAGTATTAGCGGGACGGCAGATACGCAGTATTTT.

The V and J genes are TRBV12-3 or TRBV12-4 and TRBJ1-6; the D gene is possibly TRBD1 (5 bases). V gave up 3 bases and J gave up 5 bases, with 8 bases separating them. The CDR3 is 14 residues long. The CDR3: CASSLTVNNSPLHF. In nucleotides, the CDR3 is TGTGCCAGCAGTTTGACAGTCAATAATTCACCCCTCCACTTT.

The table lists this clonotype with a few counts. This sequence joins TRBV20-1 and TRBJ1-5; D is unresolved. The CDR3 has 15 residues. Germline CDR1 and CDR2: DFQATT and SNEGSKA (reference sequence). V lost 6 bases and J lost 5, with 20 bases in between. CDR3: CSAPRDSVGDQPQHF. The DNA for the CDR3 is TGCAGTGCCCCGAGAGATAGTGTTGGGGATCAGCCCCAGCATTTT.

This clonotype showed up just a few times. This rearrangement joins TRBV19 to TRBJ1-5; the D gene is possibly TRBD1 (5 bases). Germline loops: CDR1 LNHDA, CDR2 SQIVND (reference sequence). The CDR3 is made up of 15 amino acids. Trimming cost V 2 bases and J 7 bases, with 15 bases left between them. The CDR3 DNA reads TGTGCCAGTAGTATAACGAGGATAGGGGTCCAGCCCCAGCATTTT. It encodes CASSITRIGVQPQHF.